This TCR beta chain was sequenced in a study of T cell clonality in common variable immunodeficiency. Study findings and constraints: CVID subjects shared fewer TCRbeta clones than healthy controls did. CVID subjects had higher TCRbeta clonality than healthy controls, most marked in about a third. Common variable immunodeficiency TCR beta sequences reportedly had fewer deletions and N-nucleotide insertions.

All CVID subjects were on immunoglobulin replacement for at least one year. Donors gave roughly 4.5 to 8 ml heparinized peripheral whole blood. The V segment lost 5 bases and the J segment 0 bases; nucleotides outside the gene matches: 4. The germline CDR1 and CDR2 sequences are SGHTA and FQGNSA. The CDR3 extends over 15 amino acids. This clone is medium-sized (0.01 to 0.1%) within its sample. Its antigen remains unidentified. The CDR3 end is not reached by the read, which stops 3 residues before it; the germline J gene fills it in. Only in-frame clones appear in the TCRdb table, and some are missing; sequencing was by immunoSEQ multiplex PCR. The table lists approximately 38,000 clones, with no singletons.

The TCR sequence derives from a human donor with common variable immunodeficiency. The rearrangement joins TRBV7-2 to TRBJ2-3, with 8 bases matching TRBD2. Sequenced: peripheral blood mononuclear cells. CDR3 sequence reads: CASSTQRGSTDTQYF. The sequenced CDR3 bases are TGTGCCAGCAGCACCCAGCGGGGGAGCACAGATACG.